This T cell receptor (beta chain) was sequenced in a study of cytomegalovirus exposure and HLA in healthy donors. This table comes from immunoSEQ multiplex PCR, and its TCRdb copy is limited to in-frame clones, with some not included. The sample carries fewer than 200,000 clones, nearly 90% recorded once. This CDR3 has 16 residues. Germline CDR1 is SSHAT and CDR2 is FNYEAQ (reference sequence). Deletions cut 1 base from V and 1 base from J, with 13 bases between. Specimen: PBMCs. The chain uses TRBV7-7 and TRBJ1-2, with D possibly TRBD1 on 6 matching bases. The clonotype was recovered from a man between 18 and 29 years old in good health and CMV-seropositive. CDR3 protein: CASSLVGGPFNYGYTF. Here the CDR3 DNA reads TGTGCCAGCAGCTTAGTGGGGGGGCCCTTTAACTATGGCTACACCTTC. Full variable domain (rest looked up from reference TRBV7-7 and TRBJ1-2): GAGVSQSPRYKVTKRGQDVTLRCDPISSHATLYWYQQALGQGPEFLTYFNYEAQPDKSGLPSDRFSAERPEGSISTLTIQRTEQRDSAMYRCASSLVGGPFNYGYTFGSGTRLTVV.